The entry below describes one T cell receptor beta chain. Its antigen is unidentified. This entry is derived from a study of T-cell reconstitution after alpha-beta-depleted transplantation in children. Study-wide findings and caveats: At the one-year point after transplant, T-cell counts and TCRbeta diversity were found to come mostly from T cells that had been newly produced. Several hundred rapidly expanded clones from non-depleted graft cells reportedly supplied alpha-beta T cells about two months post-transplant. Surviving recipient cells, namely T cells and thymic progenitors, were the source of high day-60 TCRbeta diversity in some patients.

The TCRbeta library incorporated unique molecular identifiers. TCRdb ran MiXCR on the PCR reads and lists one entry per CDR3 protein. This sample has just under 250,000 distinct CDR3 sequences; roughly 26% occur once, and the top ten carry over 2.5%. Trimming took 5 bases from V and 8 from J, leaving 10 bases between them. Germline CDR1 reads GTSNPN; CDR2 reads SVGIG (reference sequence). CDR3 length: 11 residues. This receptor was taken from a girl between 2 and 10 years old with Fanconi anemia, due to receive a stem cell transplant. J is TRBJ2-1 and V is TRBV30, with D uncertain. The sample here was PBMCs, taken before TCRalphabeta/CD19-depleted stem cell transplant. CDR3 sequence: CAWALRYEQFF. DNA for the CDR3: TGTGCCTGGGCCTTGCGGTATGAGCAGTTCTTC.